This T cell receptor (beta chain) comes out of a study of T cell responses to AZD1222 COVID-19 vaccine. Broader study findings: The breadth and depth of Spike-specific TCRs increased once two AZD1222 doses had been given. Females outnumbered males among donors, who were mostly white British; clonal diversity was possibly underestimated. A reported finding is that nearly half of spike-specific TCRs target unmutated variant regions.

In the case of this clone: Its antigen is as yet unknown.

Some clones are missing from TCRdb's copy, which holds only in-frame ones; the method was immunoSEQ multiplex PCR. The sample lists approximately 150,000 clones; over 90% were seen once. The clonotype was recovered from an adult in good health. The sample was peripheral blood, taken on day 0 of AZD1222 vaccination.

The CDR3 DNA sequence: TGTGCCAGCAGCTTGTCTGGAGGGGATCTATCACCCCTCCACTTT. Protein sequence: CASSLSGGDLSPLHF. The V call is TRBV5-4, the J call TRBJ1-6; perhaps TRBD1 as D (5 bases). The CDR3 has 15 amino acids. Germline lookup yields CDR1 SGHNT and CDR2 YYREEE (reference sequence). V dropped 1 base and J dropped 10 bases, with 15 bases sitting between them.